This entry concerns a single T cell receptor (beta chain). Its specificity is not known. Germline V lookup: CDR1 DFQATT, CDR2 SNEGSKA (reference sequence). CDR3 size: 11 residues. This sample is part of a study of T cells in Graves' hyperthyroidism and ophthalmopathy. Study conclusions and caveats: Ophthalmopathy was predicted by the model a median of roughly 6.6 months ahead of onset.

RNA transcripts served as the template for amplifying TCR beta CDR3 regions. The TCR CDR3 was amplified in a first-round RT-PCR using the HTBI primer set. TCRdb called the multiplex PCR reads again in MiXCR, with one record for every CDR3 protein. The top ten clones hold 8% to 8.5% of a sample with some 510,000 distinct CDR3 sequences, more than 45% of them seen once. This chain uses TRBV20-1 with TRBJ1-4; TRBD1 might be the D (5 bases). This clonotype originated in a woman between 18 and 29 years old with Graves' hyperthyroidism. Sequencing was done on a sample of peripheral blood or thyroid tissue (not recorded which). CDR3 sequence: CTGLDGEKLFF. CDR3 bases: TGCACAGGGTTAGACGGTGAAAAACTGTTTTTT.